The 10 T cell receptor beta chains in this list originate from one sample, sequenced in a study of beta chain features in type 1 diabetes. General observations from the study: Within each of all four CD4+ subsets, Type 1 diabetes patients had TCRB CDR3s that were moderately but significantly shorter.

Expressed TCRB transcripts got sequenced, as all isolated RNA was reverse transcribed. Method: immunoSEQ multiplex PCR; TCRdb's copy keeps in-frame clones and lacks some. The table has about 230,000 clones, around 16% seen once. These receptors' targets are unknown. The specimen was naive CD4+ T cells from blood. The receptors were gathered from a man aged 30 to 45 with type 1 diabetes.

This clone has a handful of counts. The CDR3 is CASSVEGLASEQYF. The CDR3 region has the DNA TGTGCCAGCAGCGTAGAAGGTCTAGCGAGTGAGCAGTACTTC. The chain uses TRBV9 and TRBJ2-7; D might be TRBD2 (6 bases). V was clipped by 0 bases and J by 7 bases, with 14 bases between them. Germline values: CDR1 SGDLS, CDR2 YYNGEE. This CDR3 is 14 amino acids long.

The genes are TRBV25-1 and TRBJ2-2, with 7 bases aligning to TRBD1. The CDR3 loop spans 17 amino acids. J gave up 0 bases and V 5 bases, and 9 bases lay outside the gene matches. Germline values: CDR1 MGHDK, CDR2 SYGVNS. CDR3 DNA: TGTGCCAGCAGTAGCAACTGGGGACAGTCGAACACCGGGGAGCTGTTTTTT. Its protein is CASSSNWGQSNTGELFF.

This clone appeared a few times. V is TRBV7-9 and J is TRBJ2-7, with D uncertain. Germline-derived CDR1 and CDR2 are SEHNR and FQNEAQ (reference sequence). The CDR3 is 10 residues long. The ends were cut back, 8 bases at V and 6 bases at J, with 8 bases in the middle. CDR3 in amino acids: CASAGSEQYF. The CDR3 DNA is TGTGCCAGCGCCGGCAGCGAGCAGTACTTC.

The CDR3 DNA sequence: TGTGCCAGCAGCTCGTTGGGGACACAATACAATGAGCAGTTCTTC. It specifies CASSSLGTQYNEQFF. The chain carries TRBV7-8 and TRBJ2-1, with a possible D match to TRBD1 (6 bases). The CDR3 consists of 15 residues. V was shortened by 4 bases and J by 4 bases, with 14 bases between the two germline ends. Germline assignment: CDR1 SGHVS and CDR2 FQNEAQ.

This clone was seen a few times. The junction departs from germline at one end; a sequencing error may be responsible. The rearrangement links TRBV13 to TRBJ2-4, with TRBD1 matching over 8 bases. The CDR3 extends over 11 amino acids. Germline values: CDR1 PRHDT, CDR2 FYEKMQ (reference sequence). The CDR3 nucleotides read TGTGCCAGCAGCCTTCGGACAGGGCTCCACTTC. Amino acids: CASSLRTGLHF.

This clone was picked up a small number of times. The rearrangement uses TRBV29-1 and TRBJ1-5; D is unclear. The V gene's germline CDR1 is SQVTM and CDR2 ANQGSEA. V lost 4 bases, J lost 3 bases, and 10 bases lay in between. This CDR3 spans 13 amino acids. CDR3 sequence (DNA): TGCAGCGTTGCTGATCAGGTCAATCAGCCCCAGCATTTT. It specifies CSVADQVNQPQHF.

The V and J genes are TRBV18 and TRBJ2-5; no clear D. The V gene's germline CDR1 is KGHSH and CDR2 LQKENI. This CDR3 has 13 residues. Trimming stripped 6 bases from V and 5 bases from J, with 13 bases between. The DNA of the CDR3 is TGTGCCAGCTCGCCAAGGGCCCGGGAGACCCAGTACTTC. Its translation is CASSPRARETQYF. Supplemented by reference TRBV18 and TRBJ2-5, the full variable domain reads NAGVMQNPRHLVRRRGQEARLRCSPMKGHSHVYWYRQLPEEGLKFMVYLQKENIIDESGMPKERFSAEFPKEGPSILRIQQVVRGDSAAYFCASSPRARETQYFGPGTRLLVL.

CDR3 region: CASSLSGQNYGYTF. The CDR3 DNA follows: TGTGCCAGCAGCTTAAGTGGGCAGAACTATGGCTACACCTTC. This chain joins TRBV7-9 and TRBJ1-2; D unclear. Trimming pared 2 bases from V and 2 bases from J, leaving 9 bases between. The CDR3 is 14 amino acids. The germline V gene has CDR1 SEHNR and CDR2 FQNEAQ (reference sequence).

The CDR3 DNA sequence: TGTGCCAGTTGGGGGGACGAGCAGTACTTC. It specifies CASWGDEQYF. The chain joins TRBV21-1 to TRBJ2-7; the D segment call TRBD2 is taken from the table without a DNA check. TRBV21-1 counts as a pseudogene. The length of the CDR3 is 10 residues.

The J gene is TRBJ2-3, the V gene TRBV9; 7 bases map to TRBD2. Germline lookup yields CDR1 SGDLS and CDR2 YYNGEE. This CDR3 has 15 residues. Trimming cost V 3 bases and J 0 bases; bases outside gene matches: 4. In DNA, the CDR3 is TGTGCCAGCAGCGCCGGGGGGTTTAGCACAGATACGCAGTATTTT. It specifies CASSAGGFSTDTQYF.